This T cell receptor beta chain was sequenced for a study of CD8 T cells in ankylosing spondylitis. From the 5' RACE reads, TCRdb called clonotypes with MiXCR, one entry per CDR3 protein. The sample carries approximately 350,000 distinct CDR3 sequences, about 15% recorded once. This clonotype was counted between two and nine times. Its antigen is as yet unknown. General study results and limits: Earlier reports found some motif variants in synovial fluid and blood in reactive arthritis.

This CDR3 has 16 residues. V lost 6 bases and J lost 2, with 14 bases in between. Germline lookup yields CDR1 LNHDA and CDR2 SQIVND (reference sequence). The sequenced sample was blood, either unsorted or a sorted T cell fraction (not recorded which). This receptor was taken from a male donor with ankylosing spondylitis or in good health (not recorded which). The chain employs TRBV19 and TRBJ2-6, with D perhaps matching TRBD1 (5 bases). The CDR3 nucleotides read TGTGCCAGTAGCGTGACAGTTAGGGCTGGGGCCAACGTCCTGACTTTC. Amino acid sequence: CASSVTVRAGANVLTF.